Listed here are 4 T cell receptor beta chains from one sample, sequenced in a study of blood T cell repertoires in COVID-19. TCRdb keeps only in-frame clones here, not all; method: immunoSEQ multiplex PCR. The data show some 430,000 clones, about 90% seen once. Specimen: PBMCs or T cells enriched from blood (not recorded which). These receptors were collected from a man younger than 30 who had recovered from COVID-19.

Regarding this clone: This sample includes further DNA sequences coding for the same CDR3. The chain employs TRBV12-3 or TRBV12-4 and TRBJ1-2; 7 bases map to TRBD1. V shed 6 bases, J shed 2 bases, and the junction held 3 bases outside the gene matches. This CDR3 comprises 13 residues. The CDR3 sequence is CASSLTGNYGYTF. For the CDR3, the DNA is TGTGCCAGCAGCCTGACAGGGAACTATGGCTACACCTTC.

The V and J genes are TRBV6-5 and TRBJ2-1; maybe TRBD2 (5 bases). Germline assignment: CDR1 MNHEY and CDR2 SVGAGI. Trimming stripped 6 bases from V and 0 bases from J, with 12 bases between. The CDR3 contains 15 residues. The CDR3 DNA sequence: TGTGCCAGCAGACCCGGGGTTTCCTCCTACAATGAGCAGTTCTTC. Protein product: CASRPGVSSYNEQFF.

This chain links TRBV19 with TRBJ1-1, with D possibly being TRBD1 (6 bases). Germline CDR1 and CDR2: LNHDA and SQIVND (reference sequence). Trimming removed 0 bases at V and 10 bases at J, with 18 bases between. The CDR3 is 15 residues long. CDR3 bases: TGTGCCAGTAGTATAGATCTTCCGACAGGACGTCCAGCTTTCTTT. Protein product: CASSIDLPTGRPAFF.

Concerning this clone itself: The junction departs from germline at one end; a sequencing error may be responsible. CDR3 protein: CGTGGNNQPQHF. CDR3 DNA: TGCGGGACTGGGGGGAACAATCAGCCCCAGCATTTT. The chain combines TRBV19 with TRBJ1-5; a possible D gene is TRBD1 (5 bases). Looked up from germline, CDR1 is LNHDA and CDR2 is SQIVND (reference sequence). The CDR3 extends over 12 amino acids.